Described below is a single T cell receptor beta chain sequence and its context. Repertoires were generated with immunoSEQ multiplex PCR, while TCRdb's copy carries only in-frame clones and drops some. The sample has 20,000 to 25,000 clones; under 95% are singletons. This sample was included in a study of T cells in tumors and immune-related adverse events. Unmatched junction bases numbered 3, after V lost 5 bases and J lost 7 bases. The CDR3 consists of 12 residues. The germline gives CDR1 SGHAT, CDR2 FQNNGV. The chain recombines TRBV11-2 with TRBJ2-7; TRBD1 aligns across 9 bases. This receptor was identified in a female donor with metastatic renal cell carcinoma. Here the sequenced sample was lymph node tissue, taken from a patient treated with anti-PD-1 therapy. The CDR3 region is CASSGTGREQYF. In nucleotides, the CDR3 is TGTGCCAGCAGCGGGACAGGGAGAGAGCAGTACTTC.